The source of this TCR beta chain is a study of cytomegalovirus exposure and HLA in healthy donors (dated by TCRdb to about 2017). For the study in its entirety: In an earlier analysis of some 610 of the donors, 250 to 350 Gb of sequence data and some 120 million unique TCR beta sequences from 150 million to 200 million T cells were reported. About 330 gigabases of sequencing data and approximately 91 million unique TCR sequences made up an early release that covered several hundred HLA-typed donors. Of the approximately 400 genotyped donors, roughly 80% fell in the genetic ancestry cluster associated with self-reported Caucasian donors. The study aimed to test whether cataloging public T cell receptors could reveal signatures of past pathogen exposure. The study profiled the T cell repertoires of 500 to 800 subjects by immunosequencing and related them to cytomegalovirus serostatus. A separate validation cohort of more than 100 different subjects was used in addition to the 666-subject first cohort. To predict cytomegalovirus infection status, the study brought together high-throughput TCR immunosequencing, statistical association of individual TCRs with disease status, and machine learning. A later analysis re-examined previously published TCR beta repertoires from 500 to 700 donors and added high-resolution HLA genotyping to investigate patterns of TCR occurrence. In the later analysis, no new phenotypic data were used to find candidate immune exposures; instead, reliance was placed on TCR beta sequences and their occurrence across donors. To decide whether each TCR beta V gene segment behaved as functional or pseudogenic, an earlier analysis of approximately 590 of the donors relied on high-throughput TCR beta sequencing. Donor age, sex, ethnicity and CMV serostatus were collected together with the repertoire data. In a later genetic analysis, genome-wide SNP genotypes for 398 of the 666 donors were used, and that subset was treated as a discovery cohort. All discovery cohort repertoires had been generated on a single sequencing platform. HLA typing included class I and class II loci at four-digit resolution. The number of donors typed differed by locus, with about 629-640 for A, B, C, DRB1 and DQB1, 522 for DQA1, over 600 for DPA1, and around 460 for DPB1. Four or five DR-DQ haplotypes were handled as single units for association and clustering because linkage in the cohort was strong. Across under 500 genotyped donors of the cohort, an average of about 200,000 unique TCR beta nucleotide sequences per donor were sequenced, and approximately 17% of those sequences were non-productive.

This clone was seen just once. This receptor's antigen is unknown. Mismatch with germline at one junction end may stem from a read error. The CDR3, cysteine through phenylalanine, is 14 amino acids long. The only DNA kept is the CDR3, 42 bases in frame from the first base. The germline V gene (reference sequence) sets CDR1 to MNHNY and CDR2 to SVGAGI. General conclusions and limits of the study: V-gene and J-gene trimming of TCR beta chains was associated with a missense DCLRE1C variant in a later genetic analysis, and the association was replicated in an independent cohort. In a later analysis, TCR association rates were found to vary across HLA loci, with the most associated TCRs seen for DRB1 alleles and the fewest for HLA-C alleles. Because counts were too low, around 17 rarely observed V segments, including chromosome 9 orphons, were left out of the earlier analysis of 587 of the donors. Broadly in line with IMGT annotations, most TCR beta V segments showed up in productive rearrangements about 87% or about 30% of the time in an earlier analysis of about 500 of the donors. Compared with the roughly 720-donor mean, donors in an Asian-associated ancestry cluster had fewer N-insertions in productive TCRs, according to a later genetic analysis. Assigning TCR associations to individual alleles was difficult when HLA alleles, especially DR and DQ, strongly co-occurred. In a later analysis, some 17,000 TCR beta sequences were associated with specific HLA alleles at a false discovery rate of 0.05. Only TCR beta chains were sequenced in this cohort, and the absence of alpha or paired-chain data limited detectable features. It was suggested by the authors that the approach could potentially be generalized to other disease states and immunological phenotypes. In a later analysis, most CMV-associated TCR beta chains were found to appear HLA-restricted, with HLA associations seemingly driven largely by CMV exposure. A cluster of highly shared sequence variants was judged likely to be a technical artifact of the sequencing pipeline. Cytomegalovirus status was reported to be diagnosed by the classifier with high specificity and sensitivity in both the original and validation cohorts. In a later analysis, HLA-associated TCR beta chains were found to be more clonally expanded and to have lower generation probabilities than equally common non-associated chains. According to a later analysis, parvovirus B19, influenza, CMV and Epstein-Barr virus appeared linked to several top co-occurrence clusters. CMV serostatus was the only immune exposure information available for the cohort. Because HLA typing was unavailable for some donors at each locus, only the typed subset was used in association tests. Three of the identified cytomegalovirus-associated TCR beta chains were confirmed in vitro to be specific for cytomegalovirus antigens. A further reported finding was that TCR beta sequences accurately predicted the HLA-A and HLA-B alleles for most subjects in the first cohort. Most TCR sequences were seen in very few donors, while some public TCRs were found in many individuals. Sequencing depth was assumed to be roughly uniform across donors in the presence/absence analyses, though that assumption may not hold. In the study, around 160 TCR beta chains were listed as associated with cytomegalovirus. Some IMGT-functional V segments, including TRBV6-2 and TRBV6-3, could not be distinguished by the 87-base-pair reads and were therefore excluded. Linkage disequilibrium might explain the correlated functional status among segregating V segments, but an unknown experimental factor could not be excluded.

The cohort comprised 670 or so healthy bone marrow donors. All cohort members were sampled while nominally healthy, although unrecorded immune exposures were likely present. The donor tested CMV seropositive and was one of the 289 seropositive cohort members. A peripheral blood sample was collected from each donor, and TCR beta sequencing was performed on peripheral blood mononuclear cells. The Qiagen DNeasy Blood Extraction Kit was used to extract genomic DNA from the blood cell samples. Receptor amplification or capture employed the immunoSEQ multiplex PCR assay. For the multiplex PCR, a mixture combining 60 forward primers for TCR Vbeta segments and 13 reverse primers for TCR Jbeta segments was used. A multiplex PCR assay on genomic DNA amplified the CDR3 region of rearranged TCR beta genes. The amplified TCR beta libraries were sequenced on the Illumina HiSeq System as 87-base-pair reads. In the original analysis: In a later analysis, some 80 million unique TCR beta chains were counted across the roughly 670 repertoires, and approximately 11 million of these chains were shared by at least two donors. To remove PCR and sequencing errors, raw reads were error-corrected and collapsed into unique sequences using a nearest-neighbor algorithm that merged closely related sequences. V, D and J gene segments were assigned by aligning CDR3 sequences to IMGT reference sequences. For a sequence to be retained, a match of at least six nucleotides was required to both a V gene segment and a J gene segment. Rearrangements were classified as productive when the CDR3 lacked stop codons and remained in frame with V and J, and all other rearrangements were classified as non-productive. Following IMGT convention, CDR3 was defined as the stretch from the second conserved V-encoded cysteine to the conserved J-encoded phenylalanine. The earlier analysis of roughly 590 of the donors excluded sequences that lacked an unambiguous match to a single V gene segment. An earlier analysis of 500 to 700 of the donors classified V segments as functional when productive rearrangements were above 56.7% and as segregating when the standard deviation between donors was above 5%. A statistical classification framework was developed to diagnose cytomegalovirus status using the catalog of TCR beta chain sequences. A later analysis assigned V and J genes by comparing TCR nucleotide sequences with IMGT/GENE-DB human TR gene sequences. In a later analysis, CDR3 sequences and most-parsimonious VDJ recombination scenarios were assigned using the TCRdist pipeline. In a later analysis, each TCR beta chain was defined by its CDR3 amino acid sequence together with its V-gene family, and reads without a unique V-gene family were excluded. A later analysis removed 592 highly shared, low-generation-probability nucleotide sequences to deal with suspected cross-contamination and a sequencing artifact. A later analysis calculated a clonal expansion index for each public chain from normalized within-repertoire ranks of inferred template counts. In a later analysis, generation probabilities were computed using a VDJ recombination model fitted to out-of-frame rearrangements, and the results were checked against IGoR. In a later analysis, hypergeometric tests were used to score TCR-TCR, TCR-HLA and TCR-CMV co-occurrence, with a repertoire-size bias correction applied to TCR pairs. A later analysis estimated false discovery rates by permuting HLA or CMV assignments 20 times. In a later analysis, co-occurring TCRs were grouped using DBSCAN, with TCRdist sequence similarity added in when clustering inside HLA-allele-positive subsets. Repertoires with fewer than 30,000 or more than 120,000 public chains, plus five repertoires with anomalous nucleotide sharing, were excluded from co-occurrence clustering. In TCRdb, the immuneACCESS table is reduced to in-frame sequences with V and J assigned. These tables do not hold every clone; where another copy was compared, an unresolved V gene accounts for under half, and the others remain unexplained. V, J and clone size are those of that table, while D and trimming were read from the DNA. In all, the sample holds about 170,000 clones, and roughly 71% of those were seen once. The ten biggest clones cover just under 3% of the sample.

The TCR originated in a woman aged 45-59 years in good health and CMV-seropositive. What was sequenced was PBMCs. Rearrangement joined TRBV6-6 to TRBJ2-2; TRBD2 matches 11 bases in the middle. Read as DNA, the sequence is TGTGCCATCAGTAGCGGGGGGGCTCCCGGGGAGCTGTTTTTT. Its product reads: CAISSGGAPGELFF.